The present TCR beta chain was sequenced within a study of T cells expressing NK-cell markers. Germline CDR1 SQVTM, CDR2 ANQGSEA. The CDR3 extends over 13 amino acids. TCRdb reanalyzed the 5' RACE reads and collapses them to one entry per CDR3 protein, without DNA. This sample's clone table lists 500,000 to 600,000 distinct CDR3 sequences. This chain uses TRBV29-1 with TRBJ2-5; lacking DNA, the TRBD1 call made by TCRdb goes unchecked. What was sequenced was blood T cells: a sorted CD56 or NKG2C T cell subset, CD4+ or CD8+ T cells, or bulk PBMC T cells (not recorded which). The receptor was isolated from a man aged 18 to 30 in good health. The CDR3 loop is CSVGMSFQETQYF.